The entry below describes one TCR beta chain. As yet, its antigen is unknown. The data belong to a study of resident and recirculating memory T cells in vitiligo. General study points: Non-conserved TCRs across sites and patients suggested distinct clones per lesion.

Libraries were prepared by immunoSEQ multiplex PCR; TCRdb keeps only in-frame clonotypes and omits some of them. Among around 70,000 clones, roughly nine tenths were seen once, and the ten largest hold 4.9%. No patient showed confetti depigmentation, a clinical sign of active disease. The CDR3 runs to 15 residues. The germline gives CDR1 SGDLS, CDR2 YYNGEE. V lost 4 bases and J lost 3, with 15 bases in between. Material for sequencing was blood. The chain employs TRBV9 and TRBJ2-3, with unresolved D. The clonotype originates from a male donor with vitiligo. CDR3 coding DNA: TGTGCCAGCAGCTCCTGGTCTACCCGGACAGATACGCAGTATTTT. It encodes CASSSWSTRTDTQYF.